The rows below give T cell receptor beta chains drawn from one sample of a study of CD4 T cells in relation to SARS-CoV-2 and coronaviruses. The protocol was immunoSEQ multiplex PCR, while the TCRdb copy is restricted to in-frame clones and leaves out a portion. The sample has some 11,000 clones, around 83% seen once. These receptors lack a known antigen. Source material: CD4+ T cells from PBMCs, cultured in vitro. The receptors stem from a human donor in good health. CDR3s include the opening cysteine and the closing phenylalanine or tryptophan. D genes are given only for firm matches. For some rows the clone size is stated as once, few or many, or as a class when expanded; others skip it.

J | D | size | V | DNA | CDR3
TRBJ1-4 | NA | NA | TRBV6-1 | TGTGCCAGCAGTGAAGCGGGTGTAGGAGAAAAACTGTTTTTT | CASSEAGVGEKLFF
TRBJ2-2 | NA | NA | TRBV13 | TGTGCCAGCAGCCGGAGCTGGACCGGGGAGCTGTTTTTT | CASSRSWTGELFF
TRBJ2-7 | NA | NA | TRBV27 | TGTGCCAGCAGGATTGGGAGGCGCTCCTACGAGCAGTACTTC | CASRIGRRSYEQYF
TRBJ1-4 | NA | NA | TRBV30 | TGTGCCTCCCTCAGAAGTAGCAATGAAAAACTGTTTTTT | CASLRSSNEKLFF
TRBJ1-1 | NA | NA | TRBV3-1/TRBV3-2 | TGTGCCAGCACCCAGGGTTGGGACACTGAAGCTTTCTTT | CASTQGWDTEAFF
TRBJ2-2 | TRBD2 | NA | TRBV11-2 | TGTGCCAGCAGCTGGAAGGTGGGAGGGAGGGAGACCGGGGAGCTGTTTTTT | CASSWKVGGRETGELFF
TRBJ2-1 | TRBD2 | NA | TRBV11-2 | TGTGCCAGCAGCTCCTGGGGGGGAGGGGAGCAGTTCTTC | CASSSWGGGEQFF
TRBJ2-1 | TRBD1 | NA | TRBV7-6 | TGTGCCAGCAGCTTATGGGACAGGGGCGGCAATGAGCAGTTCTTC | CASSLWDRGGNEQFF
TRBJ2-1 | TRBD1 | NA | TRBV29-1 | TGCAGCGGGAAGACAGGGGTATTAAGCAATGAGCAGTTCTTC | CSGKTGVLSNEQFF
TRBJ1-2 | NA | NA | TRBV7-8 | TGTGCCAGCAGCTTCGGAACCTCTATTGGCTACACCTTC | CASSFGTSIGYTF
TRBJ1-2 | NA | NA | TRBV5-4 | TGTGCCAGCAGTTTACAGACTGACTTGTGGGGCTACACCTTC | CASSLQTDLWGYTF
TRBJ2-7 | NA | NA | TRBV7-2 | TGTGCCAGCAGCTGGCCGCAGCGGTCCGAGCAGTACTTC | CASSWPQRSEQYF
TRBJ2-7 | NA | NA | TRBV7-5 | TGTGCCAGAAGCCGTACTAGGGACGAGCAGTACTTC | CARSRTRDEQYF
TRBJ2-1 | TRBD2 | NA | TRBV6-5 | TGTGCCAGCAGTTACCGGCGGACTAGTAGTGGCAATGAGCAGTTCTTC | CASSYRRTSSGNEQFF
TRBJ2-1 | TRBD2 | few | TRBV13 | TGTGCCAGCAGCCGGTCTTCGTCCGGTAGCGGGGGGAGCTCCTACAATGAGCAGTTCTTC | CASSRSSSGSGGSSYNEQFF
TRBJ1-4 | NA | NA | TRBV6-1 | TGTGCCAGCAGTGAAGTTGCTGGTGCAACTAATGAAAAACTGTTTTTT | CASSEVAGATNEKLFF
TRBJ2-1 | TRBD2 | NA | TRBV3-1/TRBV3-2 | TGTGCCAGCAGCCCCCGCTCGGCTAGCGGGAACCACAATGAGCAGTTCTTC | CASSPRSASGNHNEQFF
TRBJ2-1 | NA | NA | TRBV9 | TGTGCCAGCAGCGTAGTCCCGGAGCACTACAATGAGCAGTTCTTC | CASSVVPEHYNEQFF
TRBJ2-5 | TRBD2 | NA | TRBV2 | TGTGCCAGCAGTGGGGGTAGCGGGGGGTCAGGAGAGACCCAGTACTTC | CASSGGSGGSGETQYF
TRBJ1-5 | NA | NA | TRBV6-6 | TGTGCCAGCAGCCGAGGGGACCTACGGGGGGGCAATCAGCCCCAGCATTTT | CASSRGDLRGGNQPQHF
TRBJ1-2 | NA | NA | TRBV7-9 | TGTGCCAGCAGCTCGACAGCGGGCGGCTACACCTTC | CASSSTAGGYTF
TRBJ1-1 | NA | NA | TRBV2 | TGTGCCAAAAGCCGGCAGGGGAATGGTGTAGAAGCTTTCTTT | CAKSRQGNGVEAFF
TRBJ1-3 | NA | NA | TRBV7-2 | TGTGCCAGCAGCTTAGAAGCGGGAAACACCATATATTTT | CASSLEAGNTIYF
TRBJ1-3 | NA | few | TRBV28 | TGTGCCAGCAGTTTCACCATTCCCTCTGGAAACACCATATATTTT | CASSFTIPSGNTIYF
TRBJ1-4 | NA | NA | TRBV4-3 | TGCGCCAGCAGCCAAGCCTCCACGAGGGAAAAACTGTTTTTT | CASSQASTREKLFF
TRBJ2-3 | NA | NA | TRBV18 | TGTGCCAGCTCACCCCTTGAGGGCACAGATACGCAGTATTTT | CASSPLEGTDTQYF
TRBJ1-1 | NA | NA | TRBV18 | TGTGCCAGCTCACCACCGCCCAGGCTTGAAGCTTTCTTT | CASSPPPRLEAFF
TRBJ2-7 | NA | NA | TRBV7-2 | TGTGCCAGCAGCCCCTCGGCAGGGAGCTTATACGAGCAGTACTTC | CASSPSAGSLYEQYF
TRBJ2-5 | NA | NA | TRBV2 | TGTGCCAGCAGTGAGCGAGAGACCCAGTACTTC | CASSERETQYF
TRBJ1-1 | NA | once | TRBV5-6 | TGTGCCAGCAGCACGCGTGGGAGGTTCACTGAAGCTTTCTTT | CASSTRGRFTEAFF
TRBJ2-1 | TRBD2 | NA | TRBV29-1 | TGCAGCGTTGAGGTGATAGGCGGACTAGCGGGGCGGATCGGGTACAATGAGCAGTTCTTC | CSVEVIGGLAGRIGYNEQFF
TRBJ1-4 | TRBD1 | NA | TRBV7-9 | TGTGCCAGCAGCGCGACAGGGGGCCTAGGCGAAAAACTGTTTTTT | CASSATGGLGEKLFF
TRBJ2-3 | NA | NA | TRBV3-1/TRBV3-2 | TGTGCCAGCAGCCCAGGGGCAGATACGCAGTATTTT | CASSPGADTQYF
TRBJ1-2 | TRBD1 | NA | TRBV27 | TGTGCCACCGCACCGGGACAGGGTGCCGGCTACACCTTC | CATAPGQGAGYTF
TRBJ2-1 | NA | NA | TRBV7-3 | TGTGCCAGCAGCTTAATAGTCCGATCCTACAATGAGCAGTTCTTC | CASSLIVRSYNEQFF
TRBJ1-5 | TRBD1 | NA | TRBV3-1/TRBV3-2 | TGTGCCAGCAGCCAAGATTCGCTGACAGGGGGCAATCAGCCCCAGCATTTT | CASSQDSLTGGNQPQHF
TRBJ2-5 | NA | NA | TRBV7-2 | TGTGCCAGCAGCTTAGCGCTTCGTCAGGGGAGAGGGGAGACCCAGTACTTC | CASSLALRQGRGETQYF
TRBJ2-2 | NA | NA | TRBV7-2 | TGTGCCAGCAGCTTAGGGCAGACGAACACCGGGGAGCTGTTTTTT | CASSLGQTNTGELFF
TRBJ2-7 | NA | NA | TRBV7-9 | TGTGCCAGCAGCTTAGCGGAGGGCTACGAGCAGTACTTC | CASSLAEGYEQYF
TRBJ2-7 | TRBD1 | NA | TRBV4-3 | TGCGCCAGCAGCCATCGACCAGGGGGCTACGAGCAGTACTTC | CASSHRPGGYEQYF
TRBJ2-3 | TRBD1 | NA | TRBV12-5 | TGTGCTAGTGGTACGGGACAGCCTACAGATACGCAGTATTTT | CASGTGQPTDTQYF
TRBJ2-5 | NA | NA | TRBV7-8 | TGTGCCAGCAGCTTAGGGGATCAAGAGACCCAGTACTTC | CASSLGDQETQYF
TRBJ1-5 | NA | NA | TRBV4-3 | TGCGCCAGCAGCCAAGGGATGGGGGGTGGCAATCAGCCCCAGCATTTT | CASSQGMGGGNQPQHF
TRBJ1-2 | NA | NA | TRBV11-2 | TGTGCCAGCAGCTTAGATCGGGGGGGATACGGCTATGGCTACACCTTC | CASSLDRGGYGYGYTF
TRBJ2-6 | TRBD1 | NA | TRBV19 | TGTGCCACTGGAACTGGGGACAGGGGATCTGGGGCCAACGTCCTGACTTTC | CATGTGDRGSGANVLTF
TRBJ1-1 | NA | NA | TRBV6-5 | TGTGCCAGCAGTCCCCAGGGGATTCGCACTGAAGCTTTCTTT | CASSPQGIRTEAFF
TRBJ2-5 | NA | few | TRBV5-1 | TGCGCCAGCAGCCCCACATGGGGGTTCCAAGAGACCCAGTACTTC | CASSPTWGFQETQYF
TRBJ2-7 | TRBD2 | NA | TRBV25-1 | TGTGCCAGCAGTGATGGACTAGTCGGGCAGTACTTC | CASSDGLVGQYF
TRBJ1-2 | TRBD1 | once | TRBV5-1 | TGCGCCAGCAGCGTGAGGACAGGGGGCGACTATGGCTACACCTTC | CASSVRTGGDYGYTF
TRBJ2-1 | TRBD2 | NA | TRBV12-5 | TGTGCTAGTGGACCCTGGGCGGGAGCGGGTAATGAGCAGTTCTTC | CASGPWAGAGNEQFF
TRBJ1-2 | NA | NA | TRBV21-1 | TGTGCCAGCAGTATAGGGTGGAGAAGGGGGATGTATGGGGGCTACACCTTC | CASSIGWRRGMYGGYTF
TRBJ1-2 | NA | NA | TRBV7-8 | TGTGCCAGCAGCTTGGGGACAAGCACCTATGGCTACACCTTC | CASSLGTSTYGYTF
TRBJ1-1 | TRBD1 | NA | TRBV2 | TGTGCCAGCCGGGGAGGGGACAGGCGTGCTGAAGCTTTCTTT | CASRGGDRRAEAFF
TRBJ2-2 | TRBD2 | NA | TRBV4-2 | TGTGCCAGCAGCCTAGCCGGACTAGCGGTCAACACCGGGGAGCTGTTTTTT | CASSLAGLAVNTGELFF
TRBJ1-6 | NA | NA | TRBV12-3/TRBV12-4 | TGTGCCAGCAGCAGGGGAGTAAATTCACCCCTCCACTTT | CASSRGVNSPLHF
TRBJ2-7 | NA | NA | TRBV6-5 | TGTGCCAGCAGTTTACGGGGACTGGGCGAGCAGTACTTC | CASSLRGLGEQYF
TRBJ2-7 | NA | once | TRBV21-1 | TGTGCCAGCAGCAAAGAAAAAGGGCAGGGAGGTAACGAGCAGTACTTC | CASSKEKGQGGNEQYF